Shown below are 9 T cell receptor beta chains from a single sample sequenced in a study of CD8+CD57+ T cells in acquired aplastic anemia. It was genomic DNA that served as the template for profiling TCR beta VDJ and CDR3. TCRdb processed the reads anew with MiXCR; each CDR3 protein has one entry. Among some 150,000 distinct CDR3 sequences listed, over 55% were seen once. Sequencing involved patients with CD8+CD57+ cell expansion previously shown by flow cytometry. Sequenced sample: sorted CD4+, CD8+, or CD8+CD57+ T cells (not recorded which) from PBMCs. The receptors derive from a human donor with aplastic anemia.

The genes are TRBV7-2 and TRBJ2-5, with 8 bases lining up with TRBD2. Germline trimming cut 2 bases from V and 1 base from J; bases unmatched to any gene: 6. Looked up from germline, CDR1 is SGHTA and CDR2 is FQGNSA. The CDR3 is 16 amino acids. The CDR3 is CASSLMASGFQETQYF. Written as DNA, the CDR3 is TGTGCCAGCAGCTTAATGGCTAGCGGGTTCCAAGAGACCCAGTACTTC.

The CDR3 loop reads CASSFRGGGSQETQYF. The CDR3 coding sequence is TGTGCCAGCAGCTTCCGTGGGGGCGGTAGCCAAGAGACCCAGTACTTC. J is TRBJ2-5 and V is TRBV5-6; possible D gene TRBD1, 6 bases. Germline assignment: CDR1 SGHDT and CDR2 YYEEEE. This CDR3 has 16 residues. V was pared by 2 bases and J by 1 base, with 15 bases between.

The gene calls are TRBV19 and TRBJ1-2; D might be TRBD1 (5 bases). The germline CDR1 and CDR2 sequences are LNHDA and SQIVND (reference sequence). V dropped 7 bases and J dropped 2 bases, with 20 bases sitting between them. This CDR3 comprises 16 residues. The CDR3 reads CASMGKGTAENYGYTF. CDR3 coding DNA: TGTGCCAGTATGGGGAAAGGGACGGCTGAGAACTATGGCTACACCTTC.

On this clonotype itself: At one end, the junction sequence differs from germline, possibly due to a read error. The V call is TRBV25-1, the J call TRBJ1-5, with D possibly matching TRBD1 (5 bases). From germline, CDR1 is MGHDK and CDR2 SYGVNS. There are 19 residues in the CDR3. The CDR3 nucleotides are TGTGACAGCAGCATATATCTTTTCGGCGGCCGGGACGGCAATCAGCCCCAGCATTTT. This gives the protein CDSSIYLFGGRDGNQPQHF.

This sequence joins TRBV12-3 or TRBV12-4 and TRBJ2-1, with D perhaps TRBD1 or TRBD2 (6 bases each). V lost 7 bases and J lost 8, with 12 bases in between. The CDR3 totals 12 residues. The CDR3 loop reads CASKYGGHEQFF. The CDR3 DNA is TGTGCCAGCAAGTACGGGGGCCATGAGCAGTTCTTC.

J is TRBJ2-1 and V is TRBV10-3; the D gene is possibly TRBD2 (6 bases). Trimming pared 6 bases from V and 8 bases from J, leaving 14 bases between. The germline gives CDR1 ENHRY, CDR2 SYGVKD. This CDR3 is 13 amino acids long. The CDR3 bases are TGTGCCATCAGAGGAGGGATGGACTATGAGCAGTTCTTC. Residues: CAIRGGMDYEQFF.

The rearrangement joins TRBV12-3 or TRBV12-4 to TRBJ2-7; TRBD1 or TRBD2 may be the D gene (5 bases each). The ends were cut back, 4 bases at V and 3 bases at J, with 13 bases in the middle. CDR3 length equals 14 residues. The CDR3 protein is CASSYSWDRYEQYF. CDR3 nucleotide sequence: TGTGCCAGCAGTTACTCGTGGGACCGCTACGAGCAGTACTTC.

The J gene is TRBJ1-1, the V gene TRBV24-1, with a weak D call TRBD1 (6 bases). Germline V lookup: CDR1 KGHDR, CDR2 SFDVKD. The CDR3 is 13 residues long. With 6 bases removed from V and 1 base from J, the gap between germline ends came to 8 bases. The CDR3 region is CATSTGTNTEAFF. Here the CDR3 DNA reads TGTGCCACCAGTACAGGGACGAACACTGAAGCTTTCTTT.

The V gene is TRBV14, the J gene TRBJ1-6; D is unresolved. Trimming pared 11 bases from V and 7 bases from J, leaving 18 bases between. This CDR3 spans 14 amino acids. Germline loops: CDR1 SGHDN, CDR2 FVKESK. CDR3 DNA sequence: TGTGCCTCCGGCCGCACGAACGGGAATTCACCCCTCCACTTT. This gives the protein CASGRTNGNSPLHF.